This TCR beta chain appears in the sequencing data of a study of control samples from healthy donors and cancer patients. The germline gives CDR1 KGHDR, CDR2 SFDVKD. The CDR3 extends over 16 amino acids. After removal of 3 bases from V and 5 bases from J, the junction contained 8 bases not matched to a gene. Clones were read by immunoSEQ multiplex PCR, and TCRdb kept only the in-frame ones, dropping some. The data contain tens of thousands of clones, more than 75% of them singletons. The chain employs TRBV24-1 and TRBJ2-5; 10 nucleotides align to TRBD2. The sequenced sample consisted of PBMCs. This TCR was sampled from a woman aged 40 to 55 with lung cancer. CDR3 nucleotides: TGTGCCACCAGTGATAACTTAGCGGGGGGCAGGGAGACCCAGTACTTC. This codes for CATSDNLAGGRETQYF.